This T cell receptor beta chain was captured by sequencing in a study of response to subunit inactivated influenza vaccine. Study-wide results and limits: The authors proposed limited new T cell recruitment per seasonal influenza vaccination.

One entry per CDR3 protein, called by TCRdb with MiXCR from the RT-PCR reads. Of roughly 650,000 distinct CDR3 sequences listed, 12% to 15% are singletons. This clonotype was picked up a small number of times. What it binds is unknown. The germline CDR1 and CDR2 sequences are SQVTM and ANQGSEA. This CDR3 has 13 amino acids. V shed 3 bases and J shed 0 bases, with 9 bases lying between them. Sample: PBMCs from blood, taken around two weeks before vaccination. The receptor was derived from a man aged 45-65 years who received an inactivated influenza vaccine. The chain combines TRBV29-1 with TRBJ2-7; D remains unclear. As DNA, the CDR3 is TGCAGCGTTGATCGGCAGGACTCCTACGAGCAGTACTTC. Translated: CSVDRQDSYEQYF.